The 21 T cell receptor beta chains presented below share a single source sample, sequenced in a study of PD-1 blockade in mismatch repair-deficient tumors. The repertoire was sequenced with immunoSEQ multiplex PCR; TCRdb's copy has only in-frame clones and lacks some. The data hold roughly 48,000 clones, with approximately 80% observed a single time. The material was PBMCs, obtained before pembrolizumab treatment. All receptors come from an adult with mismatch repair-deficient cancer.

The chain couples TRBV11-3 to TRBJ2-3, with TRBD2 identical over 10 bases. The CDR3 runs to 16 residues. Per the germline V gene, CDR1 is SGHNT and CDR2 is YENEEA. Unmatched junction bases numbered 9, after V lost 5 bases and J lost 4 bases. The CDR3 bases are TGTGCCAGCAGCCGGAATATAGCGGGAGGCGCAGATACGCAGTATTTT. Translation: CASSRNIAGGADTQYF.

The rearrangement links TRBV27 to TRBJ1-5; D remains unclear. Germline V gene sequence: CDR1 MNHEY, CDR2 SMNVEV (reference sequence). Trimming cost V 5 bases and J 2 bases, with 13 bases left between them. The CDR3 spans 15 residues. CDR3 loop: CASSPYFGGNQPQHF. The CDR3 bases are TGTGCCAGCAGTCCGTACTTCGGCGGCAATCAGCCCCAGCATTTT.

The chain carries TRBV11-2 and TRBJ2-4; TRBD2 aligns across 10 bases. The CDR3 extends over 18 amino acids. V lost 5 bases to trimming and J lost 1 base; unmatched junction nucleotides: 11. Germline CDR1 reads SGHAT; CDR2 reads FQNNGV. CDR3 nucleotide sequence: TGTGCCAGCAGCACACTCAAAGCGGGAGGGCCTGCCAAAAACATTCAGTACTTC. This encodes CASSTLKAGGPAKNIQYF. The variable domain in full, completed from reference TRBV11-2 and TRBJ2-4, reads EAGVAQSPRYKIIEKRQSVAFWCNPISGHATLYWYQQILGQGPKLLIQFQNNGVVDDSQLPKDRFSAERLKGVDSTLKIQPAKLEDSAVYLCASSTLKAGGPAKNIQYFGAGTRLSVL.

In this sample, this clone turned up once. The chain is built from TRBV5-8 and TRBJ2-3; D gene ambiguous. The CDR3 loop spans 17 amino acids. Deletions cut 4 bases from V and 1 base from J, with 19 bases between. Germline assignment: CDR1 SGHTS and CDR2 YDEGEE. The CDR3 region has the DNA TGTGCCAGCAGCCAGACCCTGTCAAACTGGGGCACAGATACGCAGTATTTT. Translated, it gives CASSQTLSNWGTDTQYF.

The rearrangement uses TRBV25-1 and TRBJ1-1; maybe TRBD1 (5 bases). The V end lost 3 bases, the J end lost 5 bases, and 16 bases lay between the germline ends. Germline values: CDR1 MGHDK, CDR2 SYGVNS. This CDR3 contains 15 residues. This chain's CDR3 is CASSDAAGTGTEAFF. CDR3 DNA: TGTGCCAGCAGTGACGCGGCAGGGACCGGGACTGAAGCTTTCTTT.

CDR3 amino acids: CASSRTGSKVTEAFF. CDR3 nucleotide sequence: TGTGCCAGCAGCCGGACAGGGTCTAAAGTTACTGAAGCTTTCTTT. The V call is TRBV6-1, the J call TRBJ1-1; 8 nucleotides line up with TRBD1. V lost 6 bases and J lost 5; bases outside the gene matches: 11. The germline CDR1 and CDR2 sequences are MNHNS and SASEGT. This CDR3 spans 15 amino acids.

The gene calls are TRBV18 and TRBJ2-1, with TRBD1 matching over 7 bases. The germline V gene encodes CDR1 KGHSH and CDR2 LQKENI. With V trimmed by 3 bases and J by 7 bases, 6 bases remained unmatched. The CDR3 length is 14 residues. The DNA for the CDR3 is TGTGCCAGCTCACCGGGACAGAAAGTTAATGAGCAGTTCTTC. Its translation: CASSPGQKVNEQFF.

The rearrangement uses TRBV19 and TRBJ1-5; 7 nucleotides line up with TRBD1. The CDR3 has 14 amino acids. Germline loops: CDR1 LNHDA, CDR2 SQIVND (reference sequence). Trimming removed 4 bases from V and 7 bases from J; junction bases left unmatched: 7. CDR3 in amino acids: CASSTDRVRQPQHF. CDR3 DNA sequence: TGTGCCAGTAGTACCGACAGGGTGAGGCAGCCCCAGCATTTT.

The CDR3 nucleotides read TGTGCCATCAGTGACCCGAAATCGTCCTACGAGCAGTACTTC. This codes for CAISDPKSSYEQYF. The genes are TRBV10-3 and TRBJ2-7; D unclear. The length of the CDR3 is 14 residues. V was cut by 3 bases and J by 1 base, with 10 bases left in between. Germline V gene data show CDR1 as ENHRY and CDR2 as SYGVKD.

The V and J genes are TRBV16 and TRBJ2-1; D call uncertain. The length of the CDR3 is 13 residues. V was pared by 2 bases and J by 10 bases, with 12 bases between. CDR1 is KGHSY and CDR2 is FQNENV in the germline V gene. CDR3 protein: CASSQATPAEQFF. In DNA form, the CDR3 reads TGTGCCAGCAGCCAAGCGACCCCGGCCGAGCAGTTCTTC. Full variable domain (outside the CDR3, taken from reference TRBV16 and TRBJ2-1): GEEVAQTPKHLVRGEGQKAKLYCAPIKGHSYVFWYQQVLKNEFKFLISFQNENVFDETGMPKERFSAKCLPNSPCSLEIQATKLEDSAVYFCASSQATPAEQFFGPGTRLTVL.

The chain carries TRBV7-9 and TRBJ2-1; 10 bases are a match to TRBD2. The CDR3 is 15 residues long. Germline V lookup: CDR1 SEHNR, CDR2 FQNEAQ (reference sequence). V gave up 5 bases and J gave up 8 bases; unmatched junction bases: 9. The CDR3 loop reads CASSPTSGTIDEQFF. The CDR3 region has the DNA TGTGCCAGCAGCCCAACTAGCGGGACAATCGATGAGCAGTTCTTC.

The chain carries TRBV28 and TRBJ1-5; 8 bases map to TRBD1. V shed 10 bases, J shed 6 bases, and the junction held 5 bases outside the gene matches. The CDR3 runs to 12 residues. Germline V lookup: CDR1 MDHEN, CDR2 SYDVKM. CDR3 loop: CATTGAAQPQHF. CDR3 in DNA: TGTGCCACGACAGGGGCGGCTCAGCCCCAGCATTTT.

This rearrangement joins TRBV10-3 to TRBJ2-5, with D possibly TRBD2 on 5 matching bases. Trimming pared 2 bases from V and 1 base from J, leaving 5 bases between. The V gene's germline CDR1 is ENHRY and CDR2 SYGVKD. The CDR3 totals 13 residues. This chain's CDR3 is CAISEGSQETQYF. CDR3 nucleotide sequence: TGTGCCATCAGTGAGGGGAGCCAAGAGACCCAGTACTTC.

V is TRBV5-4 and J is TRBJ2-3; 8 nucleotides line up with TRBD1. V was pared by 4 bases and J by 4 bases, with 8 bases of the junction left unmatched. CDR1 is SGHNT, CDR2 YYREEE, per germline (reference sequence). The CDR3 consists of 15 residues. The DNA of the CDR3 is TGTGCCAGCAGCCTACAGGGGGGAGGCGCAGATACGCAGTATTTT. Translation: CASSLQGGGADTQYF. The entire variable domain, with the rest obtained from reference TRBV5-4 and TRBJ2-3, is as follows: ETGVTQSPTHLIKTRGQQVTLRCSSQSGHNTVSWYQQALGQGPQFIFQYYREEENGRGNFPPRFSGLQFPNYSSELNVNALELDDSALYLCASSLQGGGADTQYFGPGTRLTVL.

The rearrangement uses TRBV7-9 and TRBJ2-3; D remains unclear. This CDR3 comprises 15 residues. V was shortened by 1 base and J by 1 base, with 9 bases between the two germline ends. Germline CDR1 is SEHNR and CDR2 is FQNEAQ (reference sequence). This CDR3 reads CASSLVSSRTDTQYF. The CDR3 coding sequence is TGTGCCAGCAGCTTAGTCAGCAGCCGCACAGATACGCAGTATTTT.

The rearrangement links TRBV7-2 to TRBJ1-2, with TRBD1 matching 7 bases. V trimming: 2 bases; J trimming: 8 bases; junction bases outside the gene matches: 11. The CDR3 loop spans 15 amino acids. Germline V gene lookup returns CDR1 SGHTA and CDR2 FQGNSA. Here the CDR3 reads CASSLLYRGRWGYTF. The CDR3 nucleotides are TGTGCCAGCAGCTTACTATACAGGGGCCGTTGGGGCTACACCTTC.

This sequence joins TRBV6-6 and TRBJ2-1, with TRBD2 identical over 8 bases. The CDR3 has 14 amino acids. Germline-derived CDR1 and CDR2 are MNHNY and SVGAGI (reference sequence). With V trimmed by 4 bases and J by 8 bases, 7 bases remained unmatched. CDR3 amino acids: CASSSSGSFDEQFF. For the CDR3, the DNA is TGTGCCAGCAGTTCCAGCGGGAGTTTCGATGAGCAGTTCTTC.

J is TRBJ2-3 and V is TRBV10-1, with TRBD2 matching over 9 bases. CDR3 length: 14 amino acids. The germline gives CDR1 WNHNN, CDR2 SYGVQD (reference sequence). V was clipped by 6 bases and J by 4 bases; unmatched bases: 5. CDR3 in DNA: TGCGCCAGCAGCGCTAGCGGGATCCCAGATACGCAGTATTTT. Its translation: CASSASGIPDTQYF.

Only one count was recorded for this clone. The chain is built from TRBV6-1 and TRBJ1-5, with 7 bases lining up with TRBD1. Germline CDR1 reads MNHNS; CDR2 reads SASEGT. This CDR3 region has 15 residues. V shed 4 bases, J shed 3 bases, and the junction held 6 bases outside the gene matches. The CDR3 reads CASSGEGALNQPQHF. The CDR3 bases are TGTGCCAGCAGTGGGGAGGGGGCCCTCAATCAGCCCCAGCATTTT.

In this sample, this clone turned up once. This chain uses TRBV11-2 with TRBJ2-3; D unclear. V was cut by 5 bases and J by 0 bases, with 9 bases left in between. From germline, CDR1 is SGHAT and CDR2 FQNNGV. This CDR3 region has 14 residues. The CDR3 region is CASSRILSTDTQYF. Written as DNA, the CDR3 is TGTGCCAGCAGCCGTATTTTAAGCACAGATACGCAGTATTTT.

The J gene is TRBJ1-3, the V gene TRBV7-9; 7 bases agree with TRBD1. The germline V gene has CDR1 SEHNR and CDR2 FQNEAQ (reference sequence). The CDR3 consists of 14 residues. The ends lost 5 bases at V and 4 bases at J; junction bases unmatched: 5. The CDR3 sequence is CASSLGTAGNTIYF. The CDR3 DNA sequence: TGTGCCAGCAGCCTAGGGACAGCAGGAAACACCATATATTTT. Using reference TRBV7-9 and TRBJ1-3 for the parts outside the CDR3, the full variable domain is DTGVSQNPRHKITKRGQNVTFRCDPISEHNRLYWYRQTLGQGPEFLTYFQNEAQLEKSRLLSDRFSAERPKGSFSTLEIQRTEQGDSAMYLCASSLGTAGNTIYFGEGSWLTVV.